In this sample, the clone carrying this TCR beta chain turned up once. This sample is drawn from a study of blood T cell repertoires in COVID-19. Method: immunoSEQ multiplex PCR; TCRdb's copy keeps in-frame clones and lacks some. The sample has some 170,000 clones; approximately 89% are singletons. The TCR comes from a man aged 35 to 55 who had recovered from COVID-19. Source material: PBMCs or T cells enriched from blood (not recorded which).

CDR3 loop: CSVAPRQWNTEAFF. In nucleotides, the CDR3 is TGCAGCGTTGCACCTCGACAGTGGAACACTGAAGCTTTCTTT. This chain links TRBV29-1 with TRBJ1-1, with D possibly matching TRBD1 (5 bases). The V gene's germline CDR1 is SQVTM and CDR2 ANQGSEA. With 4 bases removed from V and 1 base from J, the gap between germline ends came to 13 bases. CDR3 length: 14 residues.